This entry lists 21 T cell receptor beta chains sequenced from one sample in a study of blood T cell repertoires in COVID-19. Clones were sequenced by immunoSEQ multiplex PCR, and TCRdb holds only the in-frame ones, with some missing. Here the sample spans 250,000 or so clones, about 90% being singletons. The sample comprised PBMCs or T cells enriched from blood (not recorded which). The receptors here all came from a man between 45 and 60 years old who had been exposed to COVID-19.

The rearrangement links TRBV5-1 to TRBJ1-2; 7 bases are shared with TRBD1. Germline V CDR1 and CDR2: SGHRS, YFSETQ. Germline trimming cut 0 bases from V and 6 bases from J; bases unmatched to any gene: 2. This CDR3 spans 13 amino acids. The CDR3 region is CASSLVQGDGYTF. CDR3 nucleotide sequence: TGCGCCAGCAGCTTGGTCCAGGGGGATGGCTACACCTTC.

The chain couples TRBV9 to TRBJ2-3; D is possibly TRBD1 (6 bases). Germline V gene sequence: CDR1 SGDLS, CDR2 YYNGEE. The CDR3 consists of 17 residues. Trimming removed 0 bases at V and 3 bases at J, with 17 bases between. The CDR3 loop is CASSVAARGGGTDTQYF. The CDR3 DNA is TGTGCCAGCAGCGTAGCGGCCAGGGGCGGTGGTACAGATACGCAGTATTTT. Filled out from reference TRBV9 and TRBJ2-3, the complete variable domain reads DSGVTQTPKHLITATGQRVTLRCSPRSGDLSVYWYQQSLDQGLQFLIQYYNGEERAKGNILERFSAQQFPDLHSELNLSSLELGDSALYFCASSVAARGGGTDTQYFGPGTRLTVL.

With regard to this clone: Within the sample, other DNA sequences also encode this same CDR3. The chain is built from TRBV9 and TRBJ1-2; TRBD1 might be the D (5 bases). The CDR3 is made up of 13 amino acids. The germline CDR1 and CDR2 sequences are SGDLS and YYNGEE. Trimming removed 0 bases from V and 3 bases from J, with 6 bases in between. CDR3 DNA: TGTGCCAGCAGCGTAGGCAGGGACTATGGCTACACCTTC. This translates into CASSVGRDYGYTF.

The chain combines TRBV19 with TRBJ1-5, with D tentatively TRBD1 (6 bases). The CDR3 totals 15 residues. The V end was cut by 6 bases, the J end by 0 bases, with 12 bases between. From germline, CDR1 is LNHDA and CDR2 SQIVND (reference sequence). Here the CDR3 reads CASSPGQISNQPQHF. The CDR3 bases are TGTGCCAGTAGCCCCGGACAGATTAGCAATCAGCCCCAGCATTTT.

The CDR3 is CASSLRGRTDWSTEAFF. CDR3 nucleotide sequence: TGTGCCAGCAGCTTAAGAGGAAGGACGGACTGGAGCACTGAAGCTTTCTTT. This chain connects TRBV5-8 to TRBJ1-1; no firm D call. Trimming cost V 2 bases and J 4 bases, with 21 bases left between them. The CDR3 has 17 residues. Germline-derived CDR1 and CDR2 are SGHTS and YDEGEE.

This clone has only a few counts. CDR3 sequence (DNA): TGCGCCAGCAGCCAAGGGCGGGGCGGTAACTATGGCTACACCTTC. Amino acid sequence: CASSQGRGGNYGYTF. The chain links TRBV4-1 to TRBJ1-2; a weak D match, TRBD1 (5 bases). Germline values: CDR1 MGHRA, CDR2 YSYEKL. The CDR3 is 15 residues long. V lost 1 base and J lost 1, with 10 bases in between.

The CDR3 DNA reads TGCGCCAGCAATACCGGGAGCCCGCAAGGCTACACCTTC. It encodes CASNTGSPQGYTF. The rearrangement links TRBV5-1 to TRBJ1-2; no clear D. The CDR3 covers 13 residues. The V end was cut by 6 bases, the J end by 8 bases, with 17 bases between. Germline lookup yields CDR1 SGHRS and CDR2 YFSETQ. Combining the CDR3 with reference TRBV5-1 and TRBJ1-2 gives the whole variable domain KAGVTQTPRYLIKTRGQQVTLSCSPISGHRSVSWYQQTPGQGLQFLFEYFSETQRNKGNFPGRFSGRQFSNSRSEMNVSTLELGDSALYLCASNTGSPQGYTFGSGTRLTVV.

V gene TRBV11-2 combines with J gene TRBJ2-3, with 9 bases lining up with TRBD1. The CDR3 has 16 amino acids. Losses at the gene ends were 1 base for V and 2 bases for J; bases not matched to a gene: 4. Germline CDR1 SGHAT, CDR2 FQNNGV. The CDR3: CASSLVGTGITDTQYF. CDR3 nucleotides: TGTGCCAGCAGCTTAGTGGGGACAGGGATCACAGATACGCAGTATTTT.

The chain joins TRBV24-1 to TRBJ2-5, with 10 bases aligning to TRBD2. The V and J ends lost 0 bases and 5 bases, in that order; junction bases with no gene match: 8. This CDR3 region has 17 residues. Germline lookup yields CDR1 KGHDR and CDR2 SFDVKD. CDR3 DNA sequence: TGTGCCACCAGTGATTTGCAGCTAGCGGGAGCTTCGGAGACCCAGTACTTC. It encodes CATSDLQLAGASETQYF.

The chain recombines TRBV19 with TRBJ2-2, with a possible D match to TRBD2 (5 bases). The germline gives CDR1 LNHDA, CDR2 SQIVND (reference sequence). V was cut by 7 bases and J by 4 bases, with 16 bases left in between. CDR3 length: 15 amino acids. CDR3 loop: CASMALEDFTGELFF. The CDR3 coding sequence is TGTGCCAGTATGGCACTGGAGGACTTCACCGGGGAGCTGTTTTTT.

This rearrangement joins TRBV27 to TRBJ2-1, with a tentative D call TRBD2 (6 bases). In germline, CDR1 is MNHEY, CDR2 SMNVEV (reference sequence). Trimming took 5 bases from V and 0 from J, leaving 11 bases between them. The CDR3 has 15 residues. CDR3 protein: CASSQGGNSYNEQFF. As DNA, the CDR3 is TGTGCCAGCAGTCAAGGAGGGAACTCCTACAATGAGCAGTTCTTC.

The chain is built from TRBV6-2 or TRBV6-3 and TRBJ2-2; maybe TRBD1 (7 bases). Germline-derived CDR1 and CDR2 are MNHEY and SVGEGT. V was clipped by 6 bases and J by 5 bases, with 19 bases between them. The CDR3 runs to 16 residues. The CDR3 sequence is CASSPFGRGVTGELFF. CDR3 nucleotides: TGTGCCAGCAGCCCTTTTGGCAGGGGGGTGACCGGGGAGCTGTTTTTT.

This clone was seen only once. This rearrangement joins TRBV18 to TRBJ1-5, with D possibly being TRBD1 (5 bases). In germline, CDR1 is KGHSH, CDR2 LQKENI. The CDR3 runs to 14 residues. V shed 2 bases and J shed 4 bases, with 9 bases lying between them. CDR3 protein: CASSPTDINQPQHF. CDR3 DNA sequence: TGTGCCAGCTCACCAACGGACATTAATCAGCCCCAGCATTTT. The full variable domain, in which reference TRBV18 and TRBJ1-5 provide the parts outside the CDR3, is NAGVMQNPRHLVRRRGQEARLRCSPMKGHSHVYWYRQLPEEGLKFMVYLQKENIIDESGMPKERFSAEFPKEGPSILRIQQVVRGDSAAYFCASSPTDINQPQHFGDGTRLSIL.

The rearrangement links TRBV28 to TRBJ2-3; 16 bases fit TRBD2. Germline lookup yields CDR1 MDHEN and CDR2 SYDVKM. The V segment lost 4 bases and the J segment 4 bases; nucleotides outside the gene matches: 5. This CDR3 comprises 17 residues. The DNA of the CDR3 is TGTGCCAGCAGTTCGCCAGGGACTAGCGGGGGGGCAGATACGCAGTATTTT. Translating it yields CASSSPGTSGGADTQYF. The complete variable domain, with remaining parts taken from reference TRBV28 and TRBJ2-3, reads DVKVTQSSRYLVKRTGEKVFLECVQDMDHENMFWYRQDPGLGLRLIYFSYDVKMKEKGDIPEGYSVSREKKERFSLILESASTNQTSMYLCASSSPGTSGGADTQYFGPGTRLTVL.

Here the CDR3 reads CASSFRLAVYNEQFF. The CDR3 bases are TGTGCCAGTAGTTTCCGACTAGCGGTTTACAATGAGCAGTTCTTC. The V and J genes are TRBV19 and TRBJ2-1, with 9 bases matching TRBD2. The ends lost 5 bases at V and 4 bases at J; junction bases unmatched: 6. Per germline, CDR1 LNHDA and CDR2 SQIVND (reference sequence). The length of the CDR3 is 15 residues.

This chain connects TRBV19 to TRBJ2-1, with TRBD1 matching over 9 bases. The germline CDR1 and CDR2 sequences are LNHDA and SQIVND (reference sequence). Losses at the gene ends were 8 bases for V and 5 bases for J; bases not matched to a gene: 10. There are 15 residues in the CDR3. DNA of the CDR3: TGTGCCAGTGAGAAGGACAGGGGTTACAACAATGAGCAGTTCTTC. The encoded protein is CASEKDRGYNNEQFF.

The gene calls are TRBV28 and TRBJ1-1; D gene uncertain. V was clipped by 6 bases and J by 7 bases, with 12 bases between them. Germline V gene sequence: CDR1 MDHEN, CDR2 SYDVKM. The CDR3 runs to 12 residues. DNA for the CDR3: TGTGCCAGCAGAGACTCACGGGTTGAAGCTTTCTTT. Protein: CASRDSRVEAFF.

In DNA, the CDR3 is TGTGCCAGCAGACTATACCCTACGGGCAATCAGCCCCAGCATTTT. This sequence encodes CASRLYPTGNQPQHF. The V gene is TRBV2, the J gene TRBJ1-5; no definite D call. The CDR3 length is 15 residues. Germline CDR1 reads SNHLY; CDR2 reads FYNNEI. Trimming stripped 6 bases from V and 2 bases from J, with 14 bases between.

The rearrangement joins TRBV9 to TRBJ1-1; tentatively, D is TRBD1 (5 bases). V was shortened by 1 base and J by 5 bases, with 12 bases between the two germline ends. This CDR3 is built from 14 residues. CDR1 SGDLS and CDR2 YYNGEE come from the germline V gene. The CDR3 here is CASSVLGALTEAFF. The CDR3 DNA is TGTGCCAGCAGCGTACTTGGGGCGCTGACTGAAGCTTTCTTT.

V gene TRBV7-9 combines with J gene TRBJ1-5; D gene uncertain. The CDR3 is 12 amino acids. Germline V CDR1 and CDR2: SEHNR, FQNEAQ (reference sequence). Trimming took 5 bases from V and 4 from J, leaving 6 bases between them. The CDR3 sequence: CASSPINQPQHF. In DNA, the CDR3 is TGTGCCAGCAGCCCAATTAATCAGCCCCAGCATTTT. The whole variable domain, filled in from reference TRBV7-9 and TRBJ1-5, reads DTGVSQNPRHKITKRGQNVTFRCDPISEHNRLYWYRQTLGQGPEFLTYFQNEAQLEKSRLLSDRFSAERPKGSFSTLEIQRTEQGDSAMYLCASSPINQPQHFGDGTRLSIL.

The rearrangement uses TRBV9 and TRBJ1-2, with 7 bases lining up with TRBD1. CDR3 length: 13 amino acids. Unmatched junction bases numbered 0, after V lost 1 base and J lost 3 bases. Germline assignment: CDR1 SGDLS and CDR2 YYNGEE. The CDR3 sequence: CASSVQGDYGYTF. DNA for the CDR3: TGTGCCAGCAGCGTACAGGGGGACTATGGCTACACCTTC.